This TCR beta chain comes out of a study of shared clonotypes between healthy human individuals. General study results and limits: Represented diversity (both genetic and exposure-history) was limited by the small number of donors.

To note about this clone: What it binds is not known.

The study ran the assay at deep level. Every subset's genomic DNA went evenly onto several immunoSEQ plates. The repertoire was sequenced with immunoSEQ multiplex PCR; TCRdb's copy has only in-frame clones and lacks some. The table records about 490,000 clones, around 80% of them present only once. Input material: PBMCs. The TCR was taken from a woman between 40 and 50 years old in good health. Some clones in this sample may be carry-over from other donors' samples.

CDR3 DNA: TGCGCCAGCAGTGTAGCCTACGAGCAGTACTTC. Protein: CASSVAYEQYF. This chain connects TRBV10-2 to TRBJ2-7; D uncertain. The CDR3 loop spans 11 amino acids. Trimming stripped 4 bases from V and 2 bases from J, with 3 bases between. Germline values: CDR1 WSHSY, CDR2 SAAADI.